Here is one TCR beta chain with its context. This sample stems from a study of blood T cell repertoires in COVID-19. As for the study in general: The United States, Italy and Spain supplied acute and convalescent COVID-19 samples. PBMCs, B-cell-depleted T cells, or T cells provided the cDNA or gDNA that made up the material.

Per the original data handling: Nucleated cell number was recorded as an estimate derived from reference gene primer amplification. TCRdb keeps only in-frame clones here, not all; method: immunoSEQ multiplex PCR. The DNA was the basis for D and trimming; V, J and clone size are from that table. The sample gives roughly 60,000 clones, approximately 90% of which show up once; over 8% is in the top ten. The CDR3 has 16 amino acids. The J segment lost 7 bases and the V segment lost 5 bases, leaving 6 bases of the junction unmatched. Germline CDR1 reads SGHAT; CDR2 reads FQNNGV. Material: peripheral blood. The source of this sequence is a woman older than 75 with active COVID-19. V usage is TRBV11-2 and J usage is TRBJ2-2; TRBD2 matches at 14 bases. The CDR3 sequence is CASSRLAGGPNGELFF. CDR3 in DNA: TGTGCCAGCAGCCGACTAGCGGGAGGGCCTAACGGGGAGCTGTTTTTT.